These 5 T cell receptor beta chains were all obtained from the same sample, sequenced in a study of T cell responses to AZD1222 COVID-19 vaccine. This table comes from immunoSEQ multiplex PCR, and its TCRdb copy is limited to in-frame clones, with some not included. The profile shows 85,000 to 110,000 clones, roughly 91% of them singletons. Sample: peripheral blood, taken on day 0 of AZD1222 vaccination. The origin of the receptors is an adult in good health.

The CDR3 loop reads CASSQDAGDSYEQYF. In nucleotides, the CDR3 is TGCGCCAGCAGCCAAGATGCAGGAGACTCCTACGAGCAGTACTTC. The genes are TRBV4-3 and TRBJ2-7; the D is unclear. The CDR3 runs 15 residues. Trimming took 0 bases from V and 0 from J, leaving 9 bases between them. CDR1 and CDR2 (germline): LGHNA, YSLEER.

The gene calls are TRBV6-4 and TRBJ1-6; D uncertain. The CDR3 spans 15 residues. Deletions cut 0 bases from V and 9 bases from J, with 12 bases between. CDR1 and CDR2 (germline): MRHNA, SNTAGT. The CDR3 sequence is CASSDSQGVGSPLHF. For the CDR3, the DNA is TGTGCCAGCAGTGACTCCCAAGGAGTAGGTTCACCCCTCCACTTT.

The chain links TRBV6-1 to TRBJ1-2; a weak D match, TRBD1 (5 bases). Trimming cost V 1 base and J 4 bases, with 10 bases left between them. There are 14 residues in the CDR3. Germline CDR1 MNHNS, CDR2 SASEGT. The CDR3 is CASSEGGAIYGYTF. The CDR3 DNA sequence: TGTGCCAGCAGTGAAGGGGGCGCGATCTATGGCTACACCTTC.

The chain uses TRBV19 and TRBJ2-3; D perhaps matches TRBD1 (6 bases). The V gene lost 4 bases and the J gene lost 4 bases, with 18 bases spanning the gap. Germline V gives CDR1 LNHDA, CDR2 SQIVND (reference sequence). The length of the CDR3 is 16 residues. Here the CDR3 reads CASSKGTSIRADTQYF. The CDR3 DNA reads as TGTGCCAGTAGTAAGGGGACATCAATCCGAGCAGATACGCAGTATTTT.

The chain is built from TRBV7-9 and TRBJ1-2, with TRBD1 matching 9 bases. Trimming removed 2 bases from V and 4 bases from J; junction bases left unmatched: 5. This CDR3 spans 15 amino acids. CDR1 and CDR2 (germline): SEHNR, FQNEAQ (reference sequence). The CDR3 region has the DNA TGTGCCAGCAGCTTACAGGGACAGGGAAGCTATGGCTACACCTTC. This translates into CASSLQGQGSYGYTF.